Below are 4 T cell receptor beta chains sequenced from a single sample in a study of T cells in narcolepsy. These receptors have no known antigen. Here immunoSEQ multiplex PCR was the method, and the copy in TCRdb shows in-frame clones only, minus some. The profile shows some 240 clones, roughly a quarter of them singletons. The sequencing sample was made of cultured CD4+ T cells from cerebrospinal fluid. The receptors were gathered from a human donor with narcolepsy.

This clone was picked up a small number of times. The V gene is TRBV5-4, the J gene TRBJ2-7, with TRBD1 identical over 11 bases. CDR3 length: 15 residues. The V gene end was trimmed by 3 bases and the J gene end by 8 bases; junction bases not matched to a gene: 10. Germline lookup yields CDR1 SGHNT and CDR2 YYREEE (reference sequence). CDR3 sequence: CASSSTGTGGFQQYF. The DNA of the CDR3 is TGTGCCAGCAGCTCCACTGGGACAGGGGGTTTCCAGCAGTACTTC.

By frequency in the sample, this clone is hyperexpanded. V and J are TRBV7-9 and TRBJ2-7; D unclear. The germline V and J ends were trimmed by 4 bases and 2 bases, with 6 bases remaining between them. The CDR3 contains 12 residues. Germline lookup yields CDR1 SEHNR and CDR2 FQNEAQ (reference sequence). The CDR3 DNA reads TGTGCCAGCAGCTACTCTACCTACGAGCAGTACTTC. This translates into CASSYSTYEQYF.

Only a few counts were recorded for this clone. The rearrangement uses TRBV7-3 and TRBJ1-4; D is uncertain. Trimming took off 3 bases at V and 3 bases at J, with 8 bases between the two ends. Per germline, CDR1 SGHTA and CDR2 FQGTGA. The CDR3 has 14 amino acids. The CDR3 sequence is CASSFERSNEKLFF. CDR3 sequence (DNA): TGTGCCAGCAGCTTCGAGAGATCTAATGAAAAACTGTTTTTT.

This clone was picked up a small number of times. V gene TRBV7-2 combines with J gene TRBJ1-1, with D maybe TRBD1 (6 bases). CDR3 length: 13 residues. From germline, CDR1 is SGHTA and CDR2 FQGNSA. Trimming left V 6 bases short and J 3 bases short, with 11 bases between. The CDR3 reads CASSPGQYTEAFF. CDR3 DNA: TGTGCCAGCAGTCCCGGACAGTACACTGAAGCTTTCTTT.